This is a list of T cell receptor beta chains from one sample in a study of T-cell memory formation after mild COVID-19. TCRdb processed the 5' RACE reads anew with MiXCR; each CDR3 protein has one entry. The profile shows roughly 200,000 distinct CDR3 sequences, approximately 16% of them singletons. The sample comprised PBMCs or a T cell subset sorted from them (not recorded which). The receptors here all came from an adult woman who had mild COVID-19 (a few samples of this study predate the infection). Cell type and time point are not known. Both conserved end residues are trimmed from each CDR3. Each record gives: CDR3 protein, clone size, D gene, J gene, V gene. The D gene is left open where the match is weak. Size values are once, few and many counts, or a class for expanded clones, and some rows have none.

ASSRTSFTDTQY | few | TRBD2 | TRBJ2-3 | TRBV11-2
AWSRGLGANVLT | . | TRBD1 | TRBJ2-6 | TRBV30
ASSFARQKGQPQH | few | . | TRBJ1-5 | TRBV7-2
ATSDLQGGHNEQF | . | . | TRBJ2-1 | TRBV24-1
ASSQGPGGLSYNEQF | . | TRBD1 | TRBJ2-1 | TRBV4-1
ASSRPGRELDTEAF | many | . | TRBJ1-1 | TRBV5-5
ASSPRQETQY | few | . | TRBJ2-5 | TRBV5-1
AWSVRQGLRETQY | . | . | TRBJ2-5 | TRBV30
ASSSSQPVAPFKRDIQY | few | . | TRBJ2-4 | TRBV12-3/TRBV12-4
ASSPGQGVYNEQF | few | TRBD1 | TRBJ2-1 | TRBV7-6
ASSLPQGGEQY | few | . | TRBJ2-7 | TRBV11-1
ASSPAISYNEQF | . | . | TRBJ2-1 | TRBV18
ASSVGGREPQH | few | . | TRBJ1-5 | TRBV9
SGAEQNTGELF | . | . | TRBJ2-2 | TRBV20-1
ASSLGSGGQETQY | once | TRBD2 | TRBJ2-5 | TRBV5-1
ASRGPTGGTGELF | few | TRBD1 | TRBJ2-2 | TRBV7-2
ASEALSSYNEQF | few | . | TRBJ2-1 | TRBV11-3
ASSHGTGTQY | . | . | TRBJ2-3 | TRBV12-3/TRBV12-4
SVRVAGSGANVLT | few | . | TRBJ2-6 | TRBV29-1
ASSPMSRVTGELF | . | . | TRBJ2-2 | TRBV18
ASSGVRNYGYT | . | . | TRBJ1-2 | TRBV30
AFAGGGIWAYEQY | . | TRBD2 | TRBJ2-7 | TRBV30
ASSAQRGSTDTQY | . | . | TRBJ2-3 | TRBV9
ASSLPYYEQY | few | . | TRBJ2-7 | TRBV7-8
SAVTLRRRNTEAF | . | . | TRBJ1-1 | TRBV20-1
ASSSFGLGGTDTQY | . | . | TRBJ2-3 | TRBV7-3
ASSSGGLRVEQY | . | . | TRBJ2-7 | TRBV5-1
SAQGQGPAGEQY | few | TRBD1 | TRBJ2-7 | TRBV29-1
SAKGTKETQY | . | TRBD2 | TRBJ2-5 | TRBV20-1
SATPSGVRRNIQY | few | . | TRBJ2-4 | TRBV20-1
ATHSGGNGYT | many | . | TRBJ1-2 | TRBV3-1
ASQGVDEQY | . | . | TRBJ2-7 | TRBV5-4
ASSPGTVYTGELF | few | TRBD1 | TRBJ2-2 | TRBV9
ASRDRTGGNTEAF | . | TRBD1 | TRBJ1-1 | TRBV2
ASSLNHNNEQF | . | . | TRBJ2-1 | TRBV12-3/TRBV12-4
SASTTARTDTQY | few | . | TRBJ2-3 | TRBV20-1
ASREMGYNSPLH | . | . | TRBJ1-6 | TRBV12-3/TRBV12-4
ASSLDVSTEAF | . | . | TRBJ1-1 | TRBV7-9
ASIPGGGPSNYGYT | few | . | TRBJ1-2 | TRBV12-3/TRBV12-4
ASSLTSGNTEAF | few | . | TRBJ1-1 | TRBV5-1
ASSRTEVKQY | . | . | TRBJ2-7 | TRBV7-9
ASSPGQGGEKLF | . | TRBD1 | TRBJ1-4 | TRBV5-1
ASSRREGRYEQY | . | TRBD2 | TRBJ2-7 | TRBV3-1
ASSFVGAIYREAF | many | . | TRBJ1-1 | TRBV6-5
ASSPTIYNEQF | few | . | TRBJ2-1 | TRBV14
ASSEEGYTQY | few | . | TRBJ2-3 | TRBV25-1
ASSYNRGSGTEAF | . | . | TRBJ1-1 | TRBV5-1
ASSGGRGNQETQY | . | TRBD2 | TRBJ2-5 | TRBV5-4
ASRPAGQYEKLF | few | TRBD1 | TRBJ1-4 | TRBV7-8
ASSPLQGGYEQY | . | TRBD1 | TRBJ2-7 | TRBV5-1
ASKAGAYEQY | . | . | TRBJ2-7 | TRBV6-1